Shown below are 20 T cell receptor beta chains from a single sample sequenced in a study of shared clonotypes between healthy human individuals. In the naive CD8 group, cells lacked CD45RO and were positively selected for CCR7, so terminally differentiated effector memory CD45RA+ cells were left out. Sequencing used immunoSEQ multiplex PCR; TCRdb keeps in-frame clones, though not all of them. The data show 550,000 to 750,000 clones, with around 95% seen just once and roughly 0.1% held by the top ten. Specimen: naive CD8+ T cells sorted from blood. The receptors originated from a woman in her twenties or thirties in good health.

The chain couples TRBV28 to TRBJ2-1, with TRBD1 as a possible D gene (6 bases). Germline loops: CDR1 MDHEN, CDR2 SYDVKM. The CDR3 spans 14 residues. V was cut by 6 bases and J by 8 bases, with 17 bases left in between. In DNA, the CDR3 is TGTGCCAGCAGCCACTTCCACAGGGACCATGAGCAGTTCTTC. It is translated as CASSHFHRDHEQFF. Full variable domain (rest looked up from reference TRBV28 and TRBJ2-1): DVKVTQSSRYLVKRTGEKVFLECVQDMDHENMFWYRQDPGLGLRLIYFSYDVKMKEKGDIPEGYSVSREKKERFSLILESASTNQTSMYLCASSHFHRDHEQFFGPGTRLTVL.

The chain joins TRBV28 to TRBJ2-7; D is undetermined. V dropped 3 bases and J dropped 6 bases, with 12 bases sitting between them. Germline V gives CDR1 MDHEN, CDR2 SYDVKM. The CDR3 sequence is 13 residues long. The CDR3 DNA reads TGTGCCAGCAGTTTTAGGAAACTGGGCGAGCAGTACTTC. Protein product: CASSFRKLGEQYF.

The chain is built from TRBV13 and TRBJ2-7, with 15 bases that match TRBD2. With 1 base clipped from V and 3 bases from J, the junction kept 7 bases outside the gene matches. This CDR3 is built from 18 residues. Germline CDR1 reads PRHDT; CDR2 reads FYEKMQ (reference sequence). CDR3: CASSLVKGLAGGYYEQYF. DNA of the CDR3: TGTGCCAGCAGCTTAGTTAAGGGACTAGCGGGAGGATACTACGAGCAGTACTTC.

The chain recombines TRBV2 with TRBJ2-7; D ambiguous. The CDR3 spans 12 residues. Germline-derived CDR1 and CDR2 are SNHLY and FYNNEI. V gave up 3 bases and J gave up 3 bases, with 6 bases separating them. CDR3 residues: CASSDNFYEQYF. CDR3 in DNA: TGTGCCAGCAGTGATAACTTCTACGAGCAGTACTTC.

The chain is built from TRBV7-7 and TRBJ2-5; D is possibly TRBD2 (5 bases). Germline-derived CDR1 and CDR2 are SSHAT and FNYEAQ (reference sequence). The CDR3 is 13 residues long. V was pared by 5 bases and J by 5 bases, with 12 bases between. DNA for the CDR3: TGTGCCAGCAGCCCCGAGGGTAGTGAGACCCAGTACTTC. Encoded protein: CASSPEGSETQYF.

J is TRBJ1-5 and V is TRBV28, with unresolved D. The CDR3 loop spans 14 amino acids. Trimming removed 5 bases at V and 3 bases at J, with 11 bases between. Germline V lookup: CDR1 MDHEN, CDR2 SYDVKM. CDR3 sequence: CASSDWQPNQPQHF. DNA of the CDR3: TGTGCCAGCAGTGATTGGCAGCCCAATCAGCCCCAGCATTTT.

The genes are TRBV5-6 and TRBJ1-3, with TRBD1 as a possible D gene (6 bases). Germline CDR1 SGHDT, CDR2 YYEEEE. The CDR3 runs 14 residues. The V gene lost 3 bases and the J gene lost 2 bases, with 9 bases spanning the gap. The CDR3 coding sequence is TGTGCCAGCAGCTGGACAGATACTGGAAACACCATATATTTT. Protein product: CASSWTDTGNTIYF.

The J gene is TRBJ2-2, the V gene TRBV18; no clear D. From germline, CDR1 is KGHSH and CDR2 LQKENI. The CDR3 loop spans 15 amino acids. V gave up 0 bases and J gave up 1 base, with 6 bases separating them. The CDR3 loop reads CASSPPIQNTGELFF. The DNA for the CDR3 is TGTGCCAGCTCACCACCGATACAGAACACCGGGGAGCTGTTTTTT.

In regard to this clone: Additional DNA sequences in this sample encode the identical CDR3. The rearrangement links TRBV2 to TRBJ2-1; D remains unclear. Trimming took off 2 bases at V and 1 base at J, with 0 bases between the two ends. The CDR3 is made up of 12 amino acids. Germline loops: CDR1 SNHLY, CDR2 FYNNEI. CDR3 sequence reads: CASSESYNEQFF. The CDR3 nucleotides are TGTGCCAGCAGTGAATCCTACAATGAGCAGTTCTTC. Drawing the rest from reference TRBV2 and TRBJ2-1, the complete variable domain is EPEVTQTPSHQVTQMGQEVILRCVPISNHLYFYWYRQILGQKVEFLVSFYNNEISEKSEIFDDQFSVERPDGSNFTLKIRSTKLEDSAMYFCASSESYNEQFFGPGTRLTVL.

The gene calls are TRBV19 and TRBJ2-3, with 7 bases aligning to TRBD1. Germline V gene lookup returns CDR1 LNHDA and CDR2 SQIVND (reference sequence). The CDR3 runs to 14 residues. After removal of 5 bases from V and 2 bases from J, the junction contained 4 bases not matched to a gene. This CDR3 is CASSEDRNTDTQYF. In DNA, the CDR3 is TGTGCCAGTAGTGAGGACAGGAACACAGATACGCAGTATTTT.

The chain recombines TRBV7-9 with TRBJ2-2; D is undetermined. The CDR3 is 14 amino acids. V dropped 3 bases and J dropped 8 bases, with 13 bases sitting between them. CDR1 is SEHNR and CDR2 is FQNEAQ in the germline V gene (reference sequence). CDR3 sequence reads: CASSFHFAPGELFF. CDR3 DNA sequence: TGTGCCAGCAGCTTTCACTTCGCACCGGGGGAGCTGTTTTTT.

This chain connects TRBV7-2 to TRBJ2-7, with 12 bases fitting TRBD2. There are 17 residues in the CDR3. Per the germline V gene, CDR1 is SGHTA and CDR2 is FQGNSA. After removal of 2 bases from V and 3 bases from J, the junction contained 8 bases not matched to a gene. The CDR3 loop reads CASSLTTLAGGGYEQYF. The CDR3 DNA reads TGTGCCAGCAGCTTAACAACTCTAGCGGGAGGGGGCTACGAGCAGTACTTC.

The chain couples TRBV7-8 to TRBJ1-5; 7 bases map to TRBD1. CDR3 length: 15 amino acids. The trim removed 4 bases at V and 7 bases at J, leaving 10 bases unmatched. From germline, CDR1 is SGHVS and CDR2 FQNEAQ. CDR3 sequence (DNA): TGTGCCAGCAGCTCTCCCGACAGGGTAGGACAGCCCCAGCATTTT. Translated, it gives CASSSPDRVGQPQHF.

The gene calls are TRBV28 and TRBJ2-7, with 9 bases aligning to TRBD2. V was pared by 5 bases and J by 2 bases, with 10 bases of the junction left unmatched. Per germline, CDR1 MDHEN and CDR2 SYDVKM. The CDR3 is made up of 16 amino acids. The chain's CDR3 is CASSGPWTSDTYEQYF. The CDR3 bases are TGTGCCAGCAGTGGCCCATGGACTAGCGACACCTACGAGCAGTACTTC.

This chain links TRBV5-1 with TRBJ1-2, with a tentative D call TRBD1 (5 bases). In germline, CDR1 is SGHRS, CDR2 YFSETQ. V was pared by 0 bases and J by 8 bases, with 14 bases between. The CDR3 spans 14 residues. This chain's CDR3 is CASSLDGGGGGYTF. The CDR3 DNA follows: TGCGCCAGCAGCTTGGATGGCGGGGGAGGAGGCTACACCTTC.

The DNA for the CDR3 is TGTGCCAGCAGGGATTTACTAGCGGGGGGTACCTACGAGCAGTACTTC. Translation: CASRDLLAGGTYEQYF. The V and J genes are TRBV2 and TRBJ2-7; 12 positions agree with TRBD2. Germline assignment: CDR1 SNHLY and CDR2 FYNNEI. The CDR3 is made up of 16 amino acids. The V and J ends lost 6 bases and 2 bases, in that order; junction bases with no gene match: 8.

The chain links TRBV4-1 to TRBJ1-1; D unresolved. This CDR3 region has 19 residues. The germline gives CDR1 MGHRA, CDR2 YSYEKL. Trimming pared 0 bases from V and 0 bases from J, leaving 20 bases between. The CDR3 coding sequence is TGCGCCAGCAGCCAAGATGGTACAGCCAAAGGTCCTATGAACACTGAAGCTTTCTTT. Translation: CASSQDGTAKGPMNTEAFF.

Here the CDR3 reads CASSLGAGYTF. For the CDR3, the DNA is TGTGCCAGCAGCTTAGGGGCGGGCTACACCTTC. V gene TRBV7-6 combines with J gene TRBJ1-2; D gene ambiguous. The germline V gene encodes CDR1 SGHVS and CDR2 FNYEAQ. V lost 1 base to trimming and J lost 8 bases, with 5 bases between them. CDR3 length equals 11 residues.

V and J are TRBV7-9 and TRBJ1-2; 7 bases match TRBD1. Looked up from germline, CDR1 is SEHNR and CDR2 is FQNEAQ (reference sequence). The CDR3 consists of 16 residues. J gave up 2 bases and V 4 bases, and 10 bases lay outside the gene matches. CDR3 protein: CASSSSRTGVNYGYTF. The DNA of the CDR3 is TGTGCCAGCAGCTCCAGTAGGACAGGAGTAAACTATGGCTACACCTTC. Full variable domain (rest looked up from reference TRBV7-9 and TRBJ1-2): DTGVSQNPRHKITKRGQNVTFRCDPISEHNRLYWYRQTLGQGPEFLTYFQNEAQLEKSRLLSDRFSAERPKGSFSTLEIQRTEQGDSAMYLCASSSSRTGVNYGYTFGSGTRLTVV.

The chain joins TRBV6-1 to TRBJ2-7; 7 bases map to TRBD1. Trimming at V came to 6 bases and at J to 1 base, leaving 9 bases not matched to a gene. The CDR3 runs to 15 residues. The germline CDR1 and CDR2 sequences are MNHNS and SASEGT. The CDR3 is CASRYPGQRSYEQYF. As DNA, the CDR3 is TGTGCCAGCAGATACCCGGGACAGCGATCCTACGAGCAGTACTTC.